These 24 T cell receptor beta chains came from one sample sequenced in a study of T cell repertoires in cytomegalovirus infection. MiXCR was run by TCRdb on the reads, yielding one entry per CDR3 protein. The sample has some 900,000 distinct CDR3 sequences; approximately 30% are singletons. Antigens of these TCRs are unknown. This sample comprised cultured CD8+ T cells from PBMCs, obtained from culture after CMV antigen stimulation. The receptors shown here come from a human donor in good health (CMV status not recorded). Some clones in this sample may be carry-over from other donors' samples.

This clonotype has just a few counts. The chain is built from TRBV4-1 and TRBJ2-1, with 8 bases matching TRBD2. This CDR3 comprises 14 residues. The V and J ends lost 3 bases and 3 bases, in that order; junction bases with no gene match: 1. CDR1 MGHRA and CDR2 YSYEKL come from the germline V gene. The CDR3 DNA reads TGCGCCAGCAGCCATAGCGGGGACTACAATGAGCAGTTCTTC. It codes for CASSHSGDYNEQFF.

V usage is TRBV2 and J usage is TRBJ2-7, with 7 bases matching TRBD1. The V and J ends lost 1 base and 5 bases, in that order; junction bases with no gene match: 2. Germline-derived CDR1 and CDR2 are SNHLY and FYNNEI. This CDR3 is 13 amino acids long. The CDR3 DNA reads TGTGCCAGCAGTGAAGTGACAGGGAACGAGCAGTACTTC. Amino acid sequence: CASSEVTGNEQYF.

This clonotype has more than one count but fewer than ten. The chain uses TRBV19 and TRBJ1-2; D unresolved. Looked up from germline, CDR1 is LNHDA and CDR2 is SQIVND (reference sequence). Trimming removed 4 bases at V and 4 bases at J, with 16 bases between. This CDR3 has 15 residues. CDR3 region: CASSSPTYSIYGYTF. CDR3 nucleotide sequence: TGTGCCAGTAGTAGTCCTACATACAGTATCTATGGCTACACCTTC.

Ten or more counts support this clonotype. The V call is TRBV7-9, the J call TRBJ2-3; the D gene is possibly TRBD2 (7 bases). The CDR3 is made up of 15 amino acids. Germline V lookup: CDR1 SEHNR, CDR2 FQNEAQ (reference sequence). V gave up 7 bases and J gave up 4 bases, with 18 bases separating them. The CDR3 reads CASIGLVGGADTQYF. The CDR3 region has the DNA TGTGCCAGCATCGGACTAGTCGGGGGCGCAGATACGCAGTATTTT. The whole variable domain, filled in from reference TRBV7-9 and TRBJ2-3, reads DTGVSQNPRHKITKRGQNVTFRCDPISEHNRLYWYRQTLGQGPEFLTYFQNEAQLEKSRLLSDRFSAERPKGSFSTLEIQRTEQGDSAMYLCASIGLVGGADTQYFGPGTRLTVL.

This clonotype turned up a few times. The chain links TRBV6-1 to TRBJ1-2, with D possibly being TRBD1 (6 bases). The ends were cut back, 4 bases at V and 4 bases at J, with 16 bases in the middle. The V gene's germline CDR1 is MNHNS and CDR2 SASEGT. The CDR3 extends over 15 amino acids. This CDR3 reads CASSGLYRDRYGYTF. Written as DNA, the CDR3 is TGTGCCAGCAGTGGCCTCTACAGGGACCGCTATGGCTACACCTTC.

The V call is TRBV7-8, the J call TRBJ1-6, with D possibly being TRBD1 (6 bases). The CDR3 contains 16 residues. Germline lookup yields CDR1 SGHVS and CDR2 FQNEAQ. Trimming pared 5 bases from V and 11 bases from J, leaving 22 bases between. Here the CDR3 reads CASSQEGGQGHTPLHF. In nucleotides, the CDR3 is TGTGCCAGCAGCCAGGAGGGGGGTCAGGGGCACACACCCCTCCACTTT.

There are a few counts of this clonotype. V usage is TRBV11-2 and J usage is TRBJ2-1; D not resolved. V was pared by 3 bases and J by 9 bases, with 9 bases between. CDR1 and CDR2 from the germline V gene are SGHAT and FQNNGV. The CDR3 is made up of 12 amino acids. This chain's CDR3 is CASSFTPGEQFF. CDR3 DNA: TGTGCCAGCAGCTTCACCCCCGGTGAGCAGTTCTTC.

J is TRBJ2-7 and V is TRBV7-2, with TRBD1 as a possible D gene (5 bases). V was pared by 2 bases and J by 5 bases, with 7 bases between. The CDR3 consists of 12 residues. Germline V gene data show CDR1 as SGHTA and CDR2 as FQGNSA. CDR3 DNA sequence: TGTGCCAGCAGCTTAAGGGGTCACGAGCAGTACTTC. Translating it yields CASSLRGHEQYF. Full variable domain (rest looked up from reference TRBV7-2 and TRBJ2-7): GAGVSQSPSNKVTEKGKDVELRCDPISGHTALYWYRQSLGQGLEFLIYFQGNSAPDKSGLPSDRFSAERTGGSVSTLTIQRTQQEDSAVYLCASSLRGHEQYFGPGTRLTVT.

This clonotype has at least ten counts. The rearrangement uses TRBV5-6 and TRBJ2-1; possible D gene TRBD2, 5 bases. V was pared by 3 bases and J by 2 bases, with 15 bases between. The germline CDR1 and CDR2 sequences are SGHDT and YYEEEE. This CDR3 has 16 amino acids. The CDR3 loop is CASSSDGGPTYNEQFF. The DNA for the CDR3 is TGTGCCAGCAGCTCCGACGGCGGGCCCACCTACAATGAGCAGTTCTTC.

For the CDR3, the DNA is TGTGCCAGCGGACAGGGTTCCTATAATTCACCCCTCCACTTT. It codes for CASGQGSYNSPLHF. The chain couples TRBV6-5 to TRBJ1-6; TRBD1 matches 8 bases. V was clipped by 8 bases and J by 1 base; unmatched bases: 1. Germline values: CDR1 MNHEY, CDR2 SVGAGI. CDR3 length: 14 amino acids.

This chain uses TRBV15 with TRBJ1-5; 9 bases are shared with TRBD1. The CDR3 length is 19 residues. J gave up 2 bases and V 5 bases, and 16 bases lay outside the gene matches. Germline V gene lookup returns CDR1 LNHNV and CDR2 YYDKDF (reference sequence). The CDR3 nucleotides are TGTGCCACCAGCCGAACCTGGGGACAGGGAAACTCTGGCAATCAGCCCCAGCATTTT. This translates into CATSRTWGQGNSGNQPQHF. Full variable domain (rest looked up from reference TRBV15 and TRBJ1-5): DAMVIQNPRYQVTQFGKPVTLSCSQTLNHNVMYWYQQKSSQAPKLLFHYYDKDFNNEADTPDNFQSRRPNTSFCFLDIRSPGLGDTAMYLCATSRTWGQGNSGNQPQHFGDGTRLSIL.

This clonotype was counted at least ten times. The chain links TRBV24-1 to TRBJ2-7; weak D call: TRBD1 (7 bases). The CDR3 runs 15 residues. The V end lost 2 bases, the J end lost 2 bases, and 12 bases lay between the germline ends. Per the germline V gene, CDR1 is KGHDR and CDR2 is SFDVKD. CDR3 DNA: TGTGCCACCAGTGATTCTGACAGGGAGGCCTACGAGCAGTACTTC. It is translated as CATSDSDREAYEQYF.

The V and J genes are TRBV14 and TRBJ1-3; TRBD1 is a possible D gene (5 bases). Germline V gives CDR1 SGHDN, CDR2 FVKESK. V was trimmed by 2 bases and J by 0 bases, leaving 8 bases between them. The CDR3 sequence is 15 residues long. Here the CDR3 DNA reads TGTGCCAGCAGCCAAAGGCAGGGCTCTGGAAACACCATATATTTT. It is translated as CASSQRQGSGNTIYF.

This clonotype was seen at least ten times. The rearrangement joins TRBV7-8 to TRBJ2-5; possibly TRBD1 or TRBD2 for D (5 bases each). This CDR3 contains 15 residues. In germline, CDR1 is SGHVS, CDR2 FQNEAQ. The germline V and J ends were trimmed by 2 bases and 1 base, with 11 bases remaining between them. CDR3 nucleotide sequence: TGTGCCAGCAGCTTATTGGGACGGACCCAAGAGACCCAGTACTTC. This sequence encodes CASSLLGRTQETQYF.

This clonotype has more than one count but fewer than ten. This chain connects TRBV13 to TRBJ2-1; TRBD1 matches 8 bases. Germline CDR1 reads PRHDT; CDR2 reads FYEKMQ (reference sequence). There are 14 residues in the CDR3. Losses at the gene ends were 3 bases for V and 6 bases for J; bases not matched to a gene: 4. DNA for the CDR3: TGTGCCAGCAGCTTTGGACAGGGCATCAATGAGCAGTTCTTC. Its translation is CASSFGQGINEQFF.

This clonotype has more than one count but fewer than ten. The CDR3 loop reads CASSNWGRERPEAFF. The CDR3 DNA is TGTGCCAGCAGTAACTGGGGCAGGGAGAGGCCTGAAGCTTTCTTT. The V gene is TRBV2, the J gene TRBJ1-1, with a tentative D call TRBD1 (5 bases). Looked up from germline, CDR1 is SNHLY and CDR2 is FYNNEI. V lost 5 bases to trimming and J lost 6 bases, with 19 bases between them. This CDR3 region has 15 residues.

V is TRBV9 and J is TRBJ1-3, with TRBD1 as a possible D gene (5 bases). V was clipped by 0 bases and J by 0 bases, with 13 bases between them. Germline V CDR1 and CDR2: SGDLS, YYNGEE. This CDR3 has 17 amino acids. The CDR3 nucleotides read TGTGCCAGCAGCGTAGCTTCACGGGGACTCTCTGGAAACACCATATATTTT. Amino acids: CASSVASRGLSGNTIYF.

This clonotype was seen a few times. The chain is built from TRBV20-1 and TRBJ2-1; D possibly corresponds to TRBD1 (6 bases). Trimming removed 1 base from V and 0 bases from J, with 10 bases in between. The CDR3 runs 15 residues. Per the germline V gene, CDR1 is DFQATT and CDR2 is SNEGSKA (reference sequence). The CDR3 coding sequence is TGCAGTGCTAGAGGGGACATGGGCTCCTACAATGAGCAGTTCTTC. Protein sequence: CSARGDMGSYNEQFF.

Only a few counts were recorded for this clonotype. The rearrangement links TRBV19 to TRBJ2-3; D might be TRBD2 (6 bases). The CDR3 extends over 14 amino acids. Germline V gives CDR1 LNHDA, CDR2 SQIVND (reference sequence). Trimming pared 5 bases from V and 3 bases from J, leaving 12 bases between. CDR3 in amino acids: CASSVSGSTDTQYF. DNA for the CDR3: TGTGCCAGTAGTGTAAGCGGGTCGACAGATACGCAGTATTTT.

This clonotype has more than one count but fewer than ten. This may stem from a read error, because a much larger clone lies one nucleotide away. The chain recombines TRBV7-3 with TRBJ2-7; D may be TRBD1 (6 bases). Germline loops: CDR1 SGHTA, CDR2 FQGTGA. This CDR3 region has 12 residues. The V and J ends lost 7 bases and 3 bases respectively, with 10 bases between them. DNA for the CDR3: TGTGCCAGCACCCCGGACAGCTACGAGCAGTACTTC. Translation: CASTPDSYEQYF.

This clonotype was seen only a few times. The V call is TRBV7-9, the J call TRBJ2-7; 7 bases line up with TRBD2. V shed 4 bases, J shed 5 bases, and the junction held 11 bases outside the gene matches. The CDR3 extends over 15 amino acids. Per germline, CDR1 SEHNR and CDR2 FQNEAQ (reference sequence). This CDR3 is CASSSVETSPHEQYF. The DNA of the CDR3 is TGTGCCAGCAGCTCAGTCGAGACTAGCCCCCACGAGCAGTACTTC.

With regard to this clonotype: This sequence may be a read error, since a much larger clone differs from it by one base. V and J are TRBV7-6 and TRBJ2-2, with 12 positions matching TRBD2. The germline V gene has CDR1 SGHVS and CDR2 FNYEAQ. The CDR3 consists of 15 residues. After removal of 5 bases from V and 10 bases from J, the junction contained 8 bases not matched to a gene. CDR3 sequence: CASSPGLAGPEELFF. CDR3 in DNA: TGTGCCAGCAGCCCCGGACTAGCGGGGCCCGAGGAGCTGTTTTTT.

CDR3 DNA: TGTGCCAGTAATCCTGGGACATATACCTACGAGCAGTACTTC. Translating it yields CASNPGTYTYEQYF. The rearrangement joins TRBV19 to TRBJ2-7; TRBD1 is a possible D gene (6 bases). The CDR3 is 14 amino acids. V dropped 7 bases and J dropped 2 bases, with 15 bases sitting between them. The germline CDR1 and CDR2 sequences are LNHDA and SQIVND (reference sequence).

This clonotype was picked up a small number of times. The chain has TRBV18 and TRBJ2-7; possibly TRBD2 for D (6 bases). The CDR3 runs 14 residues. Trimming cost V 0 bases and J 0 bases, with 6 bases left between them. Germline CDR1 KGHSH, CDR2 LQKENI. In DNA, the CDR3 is TGTGCCAGCTCACCACCGGAGGGCTCCTACGAGCAGTACGTC. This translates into CASSPPEGSYEQYV.